This TCR beta chain originates from a study of T cell changes during pregnancy in multiple sclerosis. The repertoire was sequenced with immunoSEQ multiplex PCR; TCRdb's copy has only in-frame clones and lacks some. The sample gives 35,000 to 45,000 clones, around 92% of which show up once; around 8% is in the top ten. V was trimmed by 1 base and J by 3 bases, leaving 13 bases between them. This CDR3 contains 15 residues. Germline V lookup: CDR1 SGHTA, CDR2 FQGTGA. The clonotype comes from a female donor with multiple sclerosis, enrolled in a pregnancy study. The specimen was CD8+ T cells from peripheral blood mononuclear cells, collected in the third trimester of pregnancy. J is TRBJ2-7 and V is TRBV7-3, with a tentative D call TRBD2 (5 bases). The CDR3 spells CASSLSSAPVYEQYF. The CDR3 coding sequence is TGTGCCAGCAGCTTAAGTAGCGCTCCTGTCTACGAGCAGTACTTC.